This T cell receptor beta chain is drawn from a study of T cell repertoires in cytomegalovirus infection. Study-wide context: Recently identified HLA-C-restricted CMV epitopes were among the peptides used. Findings of the study overall: The ex vivo response showed dominance by HLA-C-restricted CMV-specific TCR beta clonotypes.

TCRdb passed the reads through MiXCR, listing each CDR3 protein once. The repertoire holds 750,000 to 900,000 distinct CDR3 sequences, with just under 30% as singletons. As concerns this clonotype: The antigen remains undetermined. A junction end diverges from the germline sequence, so it may reflect a read error.

Germline assignment: CDR1 LNHDA and CDR2 SQIVND (reference sequence). This CDR3 has 11 amino acids. V gene TRBV19 combines with J gene TRBJ2-7; 7 bases are shared with TRBD1. The sequence was obtained from a human donor in good health (CMV status not recorded). Some clones in this sample may be carry-over from other donors' samples. The sequencing used cultured CD8+ T cells from PBMCs, collected from culture after CMV antigen stimulation. CDR3 amino acids: CASNDGTDSFF. DNA for the CDR3: TGTGCCAGTAATGATGGGACAGATAGCTTTTTC.